Listed below are T cell receptor beta chains from one sample, sequenced in a study of cytomegalovirus exposure and HLA in healthy donors. Generated by immunoSEQ multiplex PCR, the TCRdb table keeps only in-frame clones and is missing some. The sample has some 180,000 clones, about 80% seen once. The sample consisted of PBMCs. Receptors were obtained from a man aged 18 to 29 in good health and CMV-seronegative. Both conserved end residues are part of each CDR3. The D gene is left open where the match is weak. The size field is filled for only some rows; it gives once, few, many or a size class.

abundance | j_gene | d_gene | v_gene | CDR3nt | CDR3aa
- | TRBJ2-5 | - | TRBV6-1 | TGTGCCAGCGACAAGGTTGGGGAGACCCAGTACTTC | CASDKVGETQYF
few | TRBJ1-2 | - | TRBV5-4 | TGTGCCAGCAGCTCCTTATTAGCTAACTATGGCTACACCTTC | CASSSLLANYGYTF
few | TRBJ2-1 | TRBD2 | TRBV14 | TGTGCCAGCAGCCAAGATCGGACTAGCGGGAGTCAAAATGAGCAGTTCTTC | CASSQDRTSGSQNEQFF
- | TRBJ1-1 | - | TRBV18 | TGTGCCAGCTCACCCTACGCGCAGGGCGGGGAGGGGGGCATGAACACTGAAGCTTTCTTT | CASSPYAQGGEGGMNTEAFF
- | TRBJ1-4 | - | TRBV11-2 | TGTGCCAGCAGCTTAGAAGTACAGGGAGCAACTAATGAAAAACTGTTTTTT | CASSLEVQGATNEKLFF
once | TRBJ2-3 | TRBD2 | TRBV7-2 | TGTGCCAGCAGCTTAGCTCTAGCGGGAGGGGGGACGCAGTATTTT | CASSLALAGGGTQYF
once | TRBJ1-6 | TRBD1 | TRBV6-6 | TGTGCCAGCAGGGAACCGGGACAGGGTATCTCACCCCTCCACTTT | CASREPGQGISPLHF
- | TRBJ2-3 | TRBD2 | TRBV18 | TGTGCCAGCTCACCGAGGCTAGCGGTCGCTAGCACAGATACGCAGTATTTT | CASSPRLAVASTDTQYF
- | TRBJ1-2 | - | TRBV4-3 | TGCGCCAGCAGCCAAGATCATCACAGGCCCAGGGGCTACACCTTC | CASSQDHHRPRGYTF
- | TRBJ2-7 | TRBD1 | TRBV4-3 | TGCGCCAGCAGCCAAGGGACAGGGAAATCCTACGAGCAGTACTTC | CASSQGTGKSYEQYF
- | TRBJ1-1 | - | TRBV7-6 | TGTGCCAGCAGCTTTGCAACAGCCACTGAAGCTTTCTTT | CASSFATATEAFF
- | TRBJ2-1 | - | TRBV7-9 | TGTGCCAGCAGCTTAGGGACACCGTGGGATGAGCAGTTCTTC | CASSLGTPWDEQFF
- | TRBJ2-7 | TRBD2 | TRBV7-9 | TGTGCCAGCAGCTTCGAGCGGGATTACTACGAGCAGTACTTC | CASSFERDYYEQYF
- | TRBJ2-1 | - | TRBV5-6 | TGTGCCAGCAGCTTGTTTTTCGGGGGTGAGCAGTTCTTC | CASSLFFGGEQFF
- | TRBJ2-7 | - | TRBV6-6 | TGTGCCAGCAGTTACGGGCCAGGGCTCTCCTACGAGCAGTACTTC | CASSYGPGLSYEQYF
- | TRBJ2-5 | TRBD1 | TRBV9 | TGTGCCAGCAGCGGTGACAGGGTTGGGACCCAGTACTTC | CASSGDRVGTQYF
- | TRBJ1-1 | - | TRBV19 | TGTGCCAGTAGGACTTTACAGGGTGTTGACACTGAAGCTTTCTTT | CASRTLQGVDTEAFF
- | TRBJ2-5 | TRBD1 | TRBV25-1 | TGTGCCAGCAGTGAATCGGTTTGGCAGGGGGTTAAGGAGACCCAGTACTTC | CASSESVWQGVKETQYF
- | TRBJ2-3 | TRBD2 | TRBV5-1 | TGCGCCAGCAGCTTGGATGGGGGGGGATCCACAGATACGCAGTATTTT | CASSLDGGGSTDTQYF
- | TRBJ2-7 | - | TRBV7-2 | TGTGCCAGCAGCTTAGCGGGAGGGGGTTACGAGCAGTACTTC | CASSLAGGGYEQYF
once | TRBJ2-5 | TRBD2 | TRBV7-2 | TGTGCCAGCACCAGAGCGGGGGGGCATGAGACCCAGTACTTC | CASTRAGGHETQYF
few | TRBJ2-7 | TRBD1 | TRBV7-8 | TGTGCCAGCAGCTTAGTTCGACAGGGGAGTAGGCAGTACTTC | CASSLVRQGSRQYF
- | TRBJ2-1 | TRBD2 | TRBV2 | TGTGCCAGCAGTGCCCGGGCGGGGGGGGAGCTAACCTCCTACAATGAGCAGTTCTTC | CASSARAGGELTSYNEQFF
- | TRBJ2-5 | - | TRBV5-1 | TGCGCCAGCAGCTTGGTTCCCACCCGGGAGACCCAGTACTTC | CASSLVPTRETQYF
few | TRBJ2-7 | TRBD2 | TRBV5-1 | TGCGCCAGCAGCTTTGGCGGGAGCGGCAGGGCCGAGCAGTACTTC | CASSFGGSGRAEQYF
- | TRBJ2-3 | - | TRBV27 | TGTGCCAGCAGAGGGGGGGGATTTGATACGCAGTATTTT | CASRGGGFDTQYF
- | TRBJ2-1 | - | TRBV9 | TGTGCCAGCAGCGCCCGAGGGTTATTTCTGGGAAATGAGCAGTTCTTC | CASSARGLFLGNEQFF
- | TRBJ2-3 | - | TRBV13 | TGTGCCAGCAAGGAGCGGTCGACGACAGATACGCAGTATTTT | CASKERSTTDTQYF
- | TRBJ2-1 | TRBD2 | TRBV6-1 | TGTGCCAGCAGTGCGGCTAGCGGGAGACGGAATGAGCAGTTCTTC | CASSAASGRRNEQFF
few | TRBJ2-5 | - | TRBV28 | TGTGCCAGCAGTTCCAACTACGGGTGGTCGCAGTACTTC | CASSSNYGWSQYF
- | TRBJ1-1 | TRBD1 | TRBV13 | TGTGCCAGCAGCTTAGGGACAGGGTCTTACACTGAAGCTTTCTTT | CASSLGTGSYTEAFF
- | TRBJ1-2 | - | TRBV30 | TGTGCCTGGACGAATCAGGGAATTGACTATGGCTACACCTTC | CAWTNQGIDYGYTF
- | TRBJ1-5 | - | TRBV19 | TGTGCCAGTAGTCCTTGGGGGGGTCAGCCCCAGCATTTT | CASSPWGGQPQHF
- | TRBJ2-2 | - | TRBV19 | TGTGCCAGTAGTACCACTAGCCGGGATCGGGTCACCGGGGAGCTGTTTTTT | CASSTTSRDRVTGELFF
- | TRBJ1-1 | - | TRBV18 | TGTGCCAGCTCACCCGACAGACTGAACACTGAAGCTTTCTTT | CASSPDRLNTEAFF
- | TRBJ1-3 | - | TRBV7-9 | TGTGCCAGCAGCTCCCACAGGGTAGGCGCTGGAAACACCATATATTTT | CASSSHRVGAGNTIYF